This section outlines one TCR beta chain sequence together with its context. These data belong to a study of blood T cell repertoires in COVID-19. Clones were read by immunoSEQ multiplex PCR, and TCRdb kept only the in-frame ones, dropping some. The data hold around 190,000 clones, with about 88% observed a single time. From germline, CDR1 is SQVTM and CDR2 ANQGSEA. The CDR3 contains 15 residues. Trimming took 5 bases from V and 3 from J; bases not matched to a gene: 9. Input material: PBMCs or T cells enriched from blood (not recorded which). The TCR was taken from a woman between 40 and 55 years old in a cohort exposed to, infected with or recovered from COVID-19 (not recorded which). The chain has TRBV29-1 and TRBJ1-1, with TRBD1 matching over 10 bases. This CDR3 is CSVLTGGAGYTEAFF. DNA of the CDR3: TGCAGCGTTCTGACAGGGGGCGCTGGTTACACTGAAGCTTTCTTT.